These 20 T cell receptor beta chains came from one sample sequenced in a study of T cells in Graves' hyperthyroidism and ophthalmopathy. Amplification of TCR beta CDR3 regions used RNA as the template. Researchers ran a first-round RT-PCR on the TCR CDR3 using the HTBI primer set. MiXCR, run by TCRdb on the multiplex PCR reads, gives a single entry per CDR3 protein. The sample consists of 300,000 to 450,000 distinct CDR3 sequences, about a sixth of them appearing once. Sequencing was carried out using blood. These receptors came from a woman aged 30 to 39 with Graves' hyperthyroidism that later progressed to Graves' ophthalmopathy.

This clonotype has a count of ten or more. This rearrangement joins TRBV2 to TRBJ1-5; 11 positions match TRBD1. The CDR3 covers 14 residues. The V gene end was trimmed by 4 bases and the J gene end by 9 bases; junction bases not matched to a gene: 5. The germline gives CDR1 SNHLY, CDR2 FYNNEI. The CDR3 loop is CASSAGTGGLPQHF. CDR3 bases: TGTGCCAGCAGTGCCGGGACAGGGGGGTTGCCCCAGCATTTT.

CDR3 DNA sequence: TGTGCCAGCAGCCCAGACAGCGGTTTAGGCTACACCTTC. Translation gives CASSPDSGLGYTF. The chain carries TRBV12-3 or TRBV12-4 and TRBJ1-2; D perhaps matches TRBD1 (5 bases). Trimming shortened V by 6 bases and J by 8 bases, and 16 bases separated the two germline ends. This CDR3 contains 13 residues.

In its sample, this clonotype was seen many times. The J gene is TRBJ2-5, the V gene TRBV6-1; TRBD1 or TRBD2 may be the D gene (5 bases each). CDR3 size: 11 residues. CDR1 and CDR2 (germline): MNHNS, SASEGT. V was trimmed by 6 bases and J by 7 bases, leaving 9 bases between them. The CDR3 loop reads CASSHGGTQYF. The CDR3, as DNA: TGTGCCAGCAGCCATGGGGGGACCCAGTACTTC.

This clonotype was detected a few times. The chain uses TRBV7-9 and TRBJ1-2; tentatively, D is TRBD1 (5 bases). Germline CDR1 reads SEHNR; CDR2 reads FQNEAQ (reference sequence). This CDR3 is 16 amino acids long. The V gene lost 2 bases and the J gene lost 4 bases, with 17 bases spanning the gap. This CDR3 is CASSLRVGIQGYGYTF. For the CDR3, the DNA is TGTGCCAGCAGCTTACGCGTGGGGATTCAGGGCTATGGCTACACCTTC.

This clonotype came up many times. The chain couples TRBV2 to TRBJ1-1; D not resolved. The CDR3 totals 10 residues. Between the trimmed V and J ends, which lost 6 bases and 7 bases, there was a span of 6 bases. Looked up from germline, CDR1 is SNHLY and CDR2 is FYNNEI. As DNA, the CDR3 is TGTGCCAGCAGGCTAAGTGAAGCTTTCTTT. Translating it yields CASRLSEAFF.

In its sample, this clonotype was seen many times. The V gene is TRBV28, the J gene TRBJ2-3; tentative D call: TRBD1 (7 bases). CDR1 MDHEN and CDR2 SYDVKM come from the germline V gene. V lost 5 bases, J lost 3 bases, and 24 bases lay in between. The CDR3 contains 18 residues. The CDR3 region has the DNA TGTGCCAGCAGTATGCGGGACAGCTCACAATCCGAGACAGATACGCAGTATTTT. This encodes CASSMRDSSQSETDTQYF.

The table lists this clonotype with many counts. The gene calls are TRBV28 and TRBJ2-3; 7 bases agree with TRBD1. Germline loops: CDR1 MDHEN, CDR2 SYDVKM. CDR3 length equals 15 residues. V shed 5 bases and J 6 bases; nucleotides not matched to a gene: 11. The CDR3 region has the DNA TGTGCCAGCAGTCCCCCGACAGGGTCTACGGATACGCAGTATTTT. Amino acids: CASSPPTGSTDTQYF.

This clonotype was counted many times. The V and J genes are TRBV28 and TRBJ2-7; no clear D. The V gene's germline CDR1 is MDHEN and CDR2 SYDVKM. Deletions cut 6 bases from V and 4 bases from J, with 19 bases between. CDR3 size: 15 residues. The CDR3 here is CASRYTRDNLYEQYF. CDR3 nucleotides: TGTGCCAGCAGATACACCCGAGACAACCTGTACGAGCAGTACTTC. Looking up the rest from reference TRBV28 and TRBJ2-7 gives the full variable domain: DVKVTQSSRYLVKRTGEKVFLECVQDMDHENMFWYRQDPGLGLRLIYFSYDVKMKEKGDIPEGYSVSREKKERFSLILESASTNQTSMYLCASRYTRDNLYEQYFGPGTRLTVT.

This clonotype was found many times. CDR3 sequence: CASIRVVGARETQYF. The CDR3, as DNA: TGTGCCAGCATCCGGGTAGTTGGGGCGCGGGAGACCCAGTACTTC. The chain employs TRBV6-1 and TRBJ2-5, with a weak D call TRBD1 (5 bases). Trimming left V 7 bases short and J 5 bases short, with 20 bases between. Germline V lookup: CDR1 MNHNS, CDR2 SASEGT. The CDR3 is 15 residues long.

This clonotype was observed at least ten times. The chain combines TRBV27 with TRBJ2-1, with D possibly TRBD1 on 6 matching bases. There are 14 residues in the CDR3. Germline V gene sequence: CDR1 MNHEY, CDR2 SMNVEV (reference sequence). The V end lost 6 bases, the J end lost 1 base, and 10 bases lay between the germline ends. The CDR3 sequence is CASSLQGSYNEQFF. The DNA of the CDR3 is TGTGCCAGCAGCTTACAGGGTTCCTACAATGAGCAGTTCTTC.

The rearrangement uses TRBV2 and TRBJ2-5; D possibly corresponds to TRBD2 (6 bases). CDR1 and CDR2 from the germline V gene are SNHLY and FYNNEI. Trimming removed 6 bases at V and 1 base at J, with 15 bases between. The CDR3 sequence is 15 residues long. CDR3 amino acids: CASRTLRDFQETQYF. In nucleotides, the CDR3 is TGTGCCAGCAGAACACTCCGGGACTTCCAAGAGACCCAGTACTTC.

The chain recombines TRBV2 with TRBJ2-5; 7 nucleotides agree with TRBD2. The CDR3 has 16 residues. V dropped 6 bases and J dropped 0; count of bases not matched to a gene: 10. From germline, CDR1 is SNHLY and CDR2 FYNNEI. The CDR3 spells CASRLATDWYQETQYF. The CDR3 DNA reads TGTGCCAGCAGACTAGCGACGGATTGGTACCAAGAGACCCAGTACTTC.

V gene TRBV7-2 combines with J gene TRBJ2-1, with a possible D match to TRBD2 (6 bases). The V end was cut by 3 bases, the J end by 8 bases, with 26 bases between. Germline lookup yields CDR1 SGHTA and CDR2 FQGNSA. The CDR3 spans 18 residues. The CDR3 sequence is CASSFLGVRTGAHHEQFF. The CDR3 DNA follows: TGTGCCAGCAGCTTTCTAGGTGTCCGAACGGGAGCCCACCATGAGCAGTTCTTC.

At least ten counts were recorded for this clonotype. The genes are TRBV28 and TRBJ1-3, with 8 nucleotides matching TRBD1. V shed 5 bases, J shed 2 bases, and the junction held 23 bases outside the gene matches. The CDR3 length is 21 residues. Germline V gene lookup returns CDR1 MDHEN and CDR2 SYDVKM. CDR3: CASSPLLGQGPNEFTGNTIYF. CDR3 DNA: TGTGCCAGCAGTCCCCTCCTCGGACAGGGCCCGAATGAGTTTACTGGAAACACCATATATTTT.

The gene calls are TRBV28 and TRBJ2-1; 9 bases fit TRBD2. Germline V lookup: CDR1 MDHEN, CDR2 SYDVKM. The CDR3 has 19 amino acids. The junction had 16 bases not matched to a gene; V was cut back by 5 bases and J by 2 bases. The CDR3 region has the DNA TGTGCCAGCAGTCCCCAGGGGGTGAAGCGGGAGGCCCCCTACAATGAGCAGTTCTTC. This translates into CASSPQGVKREAPYNEQFF.

This clonotype has at least ten counts. The chain uses TRBV3-1 and TRBJ1-4; TRBD1 agrees at 7 bases. This CDR3 is 17 amino acids long. V dropped 1 base and J dropped 7; count of bases not matched to a gene: 12. CDR1 is LGHDT and CDR2 is YNNKEL in the germline V gene (reference sequence). CDR3 coding DNA: TGTGCCAGCAGCCAAGTAGCCAGGGGGGACGGAGGTGAAAAACTGTTTTTT. Residues: CASSQVARGDGGEKLFF.

This clonotype was counted ten times or more. As DNA, the CDR3 is TGTGCCAGCAGCCCGTGGGACAGGGGGCCGGAGACCCAGTACTTC. Protein sequence: CASSPWDRGPETQYF. The chain has TRBV7-8 and TRBJ2-5, with 12 bases aligning to TRBD1. The germline CDR1 and CDR2 sequences are SGHVS and FQNEAQ. The V gene end was trimmed by 5 bases and the J gene end by 5 bases; junction bases not matched to a gene: 6. There are 15 residues in the CDR3.

The chain has TRBV24-1 and TRBJ2-3; D ambiguous. This CDR3 has 13 residues. The germline V and J ends were trimmed by 4 bases and 4 bases, with 8 bases remaining between them. Germline loops: CDR1 KGHDR, CDR2 SFDVKD. The CDR3 DNA sequence: TGTGCCACCAGTGAGGGTGCCTCAGATACGCAGTATTTT. It encodes CATSEGASDTQYF.

With regard to this clonotype: A read error is possible here, since a much larger clone lies one base away. The CDR3 sequence is CAWDGLTGELSF. The CDR3 bases are TGTGCCTGGGACGGACTCACCGGGGAGCTGTCTTTT. This chain joins TRBV30 and TRBJ2-2, with D perhaps TRBD2 (5 bases). The germline gives CDR1 GTSNPN, CDR2 SVGIG (reference sequence). This CDR3 spans 12 amino acids.

This clonotype was seen repeatedly, ten times or more. The chain is built from TRBV25-1 and TRBJ2-5, with D perhaps matching TRBD2 (6 bases). Germline CDR1 and CDR2: MGHDK and SYGVNS. Trimming took off 2 bases at V and 7 bases at J, with 26 bases between the two ends. The CDR3 extends over 18 amino acids. CDR3 residues: CASSEPLRDFVWGATQYF. The CDR3 bases are TGTGCCAGCAGTGAACCTCTCCGGGACTTCGTGTGGGGTGCGACCCAGTACTTC.